The present T cell receptor beta chain was sequenced within a study of PD-L1 blockade in urothelial cancer (dated by TCRdb to the late 2010s). For the study in its entirety: All patients started therapy around 2014 and received atezolizumab 1,200 mg intravenously every 3 weeks. Blood samples yielded a median of roughly 140,000 T cells and approximately 83,000 unique TCRs, with median clonality 0.080. About 85% of the 29 patients were males with bladder-origin urothelial cancer, and about 65% of the 29 reported a prior smoking history. The study was an exploratory multi-omic analysis of somatic, immune and clinical correlates of response to PD-L1 blockade with atezolizumab in urothelial cancer. In the same patients, pretreatment tumors underwent whole exome sequencing and RNA sequencing in addition to TCR sequencing. TCR sequencing covered pretreatment tumor samples and matched, serially collected peripheral blood taken before and after atezolizumab treatment. An ECOG performance status of 0 or 1 was recorded for the patients, and 0 to 3 prior chemotherapy regimens had been received by the patients. Blood samples were analyzed at 3 weeks after treatment start (second dose) and at 6 weeks after treatment start. Durable clinical benefit was achieved by nine patients but not by the remaining 20. Pretreatment blood TCR-seq was available for around 29 patients, at least one posttreatment blood collection was obtained for 25 or so patients, and tumor TCR-seq was available for 25 or so patients. Durable clinical benefit was defined as a progression-free survival longer than 6 months, and TCR features were additionally tested against progression-free survival and overall survival. Broader findings and caveats from the paper: Small sample size (n of about 30) and many exploratory analyses mean the results are intended to be hypothesis-generating. Among patients with durable benefit, tumor-associated TCR clones showed greater expansion in peripheral blood 3 weeks after treatment started (n ≈ 22, p = 0.022). Improved progression-free and overall survival was associated with having pretreatment peripheral blood TCR clonality below the median.

This specimen's time point label, per the study, means: pretreatment peripheral blood. A cohort of around 28 patients with locally advanced or metastatic urothelial carcinoma, treated at Memorial Sloan Kettering on a trial protocol, was included. Peripheral blood mononuclear cells were collected pretreatment and during treatment, with between 1 and 8 total time points obtained per patient. The Qiagen DNeasy Blood extraction kit was used to purify genomic DNA from total PBMCs and tumor samples. PBMCs were collected pretreatment and during treatment and were isolated and stored as previously described. V and J are trimmed by 6 bases and 8 bases, and the gene matches miss 1 base of the junction. Based on the germline V gene (reference sequence), the CDR1 and CDR2 sequences are MNHNY and SVGAGI. Its CDR3 holds 12 amino acids, cysteine through phenylalanine. The read is trimmed to its CDR3 DNA, 36 bases read in frame from base 1.

Comments on this clone: This clone's antigen is unknown. One base away there is no much larger clone; base qualities are not given.

Each PCR received spiked-in synthetic TCR analog templates so that absolute template abundance could be estimated from read counts. The immunoSEQ assay was used to amplify TCRbeta CDR3 regions from genomic DNA with bias-controlled V and J gene primers. Rearranged TCRbeta segments were sequenced at approximately 20X coverage. Turning to the authors' computational methods: Clustering was used to correct sequencing errors, and CDR3s were annotated against IMGT so that V, D and J genes could be assigned. Downstream analyses used only productive TCRbeta rearrangements and left out out-of-frame or stop-codon sequences. Clonality was computed as one minus Shannon entropy normalized by the log of the number of unique productive sequences. Fisher's exact test with Benjamini-Hochberg correction, at a threshold of adjusted p below 0.01, was used to find clones that differed between time points or between blood and tumor. The table was pulled from immuneACCESS by TCRdb, which kept in-frame rearrangements only. Such tables lose some clones; where checked, under half of the loss comes from unresolved V genes, and the rest has no known cause. The V and J calls and clone size are taken from that table; D and trimming were inferred from the DNA. This sample lists approximately 32,000 clones; 65% to 90% were detected once. Jointly, the top ten make up roughly 7.1% of the sample.

The source of this sequence is a man between 60 and 75 years old with urothelial cancer. The sequenced sample was PBMCs, obtained around atezolizumab (anti-PD-L1) treatment. Rearrangement joined TRBV6-6 to TRBJ2-1; 10 middle bases align to TRBD2. The base sequence is TGTGCCAGCAGCCTAGCGGGGGATGAGCAGTTCTTC. This gives the protein CASSLAGDEQFF.